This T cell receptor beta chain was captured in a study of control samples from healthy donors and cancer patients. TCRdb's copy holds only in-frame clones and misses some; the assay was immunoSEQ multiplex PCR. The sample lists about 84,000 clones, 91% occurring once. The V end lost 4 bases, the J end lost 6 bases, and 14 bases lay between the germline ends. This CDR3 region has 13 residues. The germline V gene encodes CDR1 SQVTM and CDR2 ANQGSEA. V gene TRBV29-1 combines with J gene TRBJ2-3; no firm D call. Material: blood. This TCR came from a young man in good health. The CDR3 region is CSVASARADTQYF. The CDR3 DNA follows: TGCAGCGTTGCCTCGGCTAGGGCCGATACGCAGTATTTT.